What follows describes a single TCR beta chain. The antigen is unknown. The repertoire was sequenced with immunoSEQ multiplex PCR; TCRdb's copy has only in-frame clones and lacks some. There are approximately 100,000 clones in the sample; nearly 90% occur only once, and 9.5% to 15% lies in the top ten. CDR1 is SGHAT, CDR2 FQNNGV, per germline. V lost 2 bases and J lost 4; bases outside the gene matches: 8. CDR3 length: 15 residues. This specimen comes from a study of T cell responses to AZD1222 COVID-19 vaccine. Whole-study findings and limits: Targeting of unmutated variant regions was reportedly seen in nearly half of spike-specific TCRs. Across the whole spike, CD4 TCRs peaked at regions 160-218 and 743-854.

Sample: peripheral blood, taken on day 0 of MenACWY control vaccination. The sequence was obtained from an adult in good health. The rearrangement links TRBV11-2 to TRBJ2-7; 7 nucleotides match TRBD1. CDR3 sequence (DNA): TGTGCCAGCAGCTTACTGACAGGGATCGGGTACGAGCAGTACTTC. Residues: CASSLLTGIGYEQYF.